The clone carrying this T cell receptor (beta chain) was counted only a few times. The table came from immunoSEQ multiplex PCR; TCRdb's copy has only in-frame clones and leaves some out. The sample holds around 280,000 clones, 90% seen once. The source of the sample is a study of blood T cell repertoires in COVID-19. Study context: The United States, Italy and Spain were the sources of the acute and convalescent COVID-19 samples.

CDR1 is MNHEY and CDR2 is SVGEGT in the germline V gene. V was clipped by 6 bases and J by 2 bases; unmatched bases: 9. The CDR3 consists of 15 residues. The V gene is TRBV6-2 or TRBV6-3, the J gene TRBJ2-7, with TRBD2 matching over 8 bases. The receptor comes from a woman in her late teens or twenties with acute COVID-19. What was sequenced was PBMCs or T cells enriched from blood (not recorded which). This CDR3 reads CASRPPGLDPYEQYF. The CDR3 DNA reads TGTGCCAGCAGGCCTCCGGGACTAGACCCCTACGAGCAGTACTTC.